This T cell receptor (beta chain) was sequenced in a study of cytomegalovirus exposure and HLA in healthy donors. Study as a whole: In a previous analysis, approximately 110 million unique TCR beta sequences were found from 170 million or so T cells. Study observations and caveats: Reports indicated that the classifier achieved high specificity and sensitivity in diagnosing cytomegalovirus status.

Comments on this clone: Its antigen is still unknown.

V was pared by 3 bases and J by 2 bases, with 9 bases between. Germline assignment: CDR1 SNHLY and CDR2 FYNNEI. CDR3 length: 14 amino acids. With 60 Vbeta and 13 Jbeta primers, the PCR was carried out. Here immunoSEQ multiplex PCR was the method, and the copy in TCRdb shows in-frame clones only, minus some. Among fewer than 250,000 clones listed, over 60% were seen once. V and J are TRBV2 and TRBJ2-3; no definite D call. Sequencing input: PBMCs. This clonotype was obtained from a man aged 35 to 55 in good health and CMV-seronegative. CDR3 in amino acids: CASSDGLLTDTQYF. The DNA of the CDR3 is TGTGCCAGCAGTGATGGCCTGCTCACAGATACGCAGTATTTT.